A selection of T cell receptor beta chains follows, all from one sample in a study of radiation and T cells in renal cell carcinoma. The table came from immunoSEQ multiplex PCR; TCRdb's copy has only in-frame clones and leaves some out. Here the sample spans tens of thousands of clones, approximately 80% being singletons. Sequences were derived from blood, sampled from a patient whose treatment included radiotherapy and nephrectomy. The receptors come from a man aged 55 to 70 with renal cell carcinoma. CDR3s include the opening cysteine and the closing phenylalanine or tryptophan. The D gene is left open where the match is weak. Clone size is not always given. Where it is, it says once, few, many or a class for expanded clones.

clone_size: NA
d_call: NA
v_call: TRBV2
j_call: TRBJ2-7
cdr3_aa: CASSTFLRGEQYF
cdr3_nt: TGTGCCAGCAGTACCTTTCTACGAGGGGAGCAGTACTTC

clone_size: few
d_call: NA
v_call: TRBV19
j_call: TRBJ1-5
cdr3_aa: CASSGALRQPQHF
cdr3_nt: TGTGCCAGTAGTGGGGCTCTGCGTCAGCCCCAGCATTTT

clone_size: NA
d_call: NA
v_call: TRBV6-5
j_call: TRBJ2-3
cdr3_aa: CASSPRLSRTHTQYF
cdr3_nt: TGTGCCAGCAGCCCCCGACTCTCCCGCACTCATACGCAGTATTTT

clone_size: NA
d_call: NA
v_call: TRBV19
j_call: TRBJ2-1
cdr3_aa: CASSIDLIMEQFF
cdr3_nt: TGTGCCAGTAGTATAGATCTTATTATGGAGCAGTTCTTC

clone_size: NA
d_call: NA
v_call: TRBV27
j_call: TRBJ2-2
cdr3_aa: CASLPGTNTGELFF
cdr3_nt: TGTGCCAGCCTGCCGGGAACGAACACCGGGGAGCTGTTTTTT

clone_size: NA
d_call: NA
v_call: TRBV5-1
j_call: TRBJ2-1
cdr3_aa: CASSLNTPGTHDNEQFF
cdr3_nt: TGCGCCAGCAGCTTGAATACGCCCGGGACACACGACAATGAGCAGTTCTTC

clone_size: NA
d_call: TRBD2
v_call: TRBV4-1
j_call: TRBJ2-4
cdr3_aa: CASSQGGGENIQYF
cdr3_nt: TGCGCCAGCAGCCAAGGTGGGGGGGAAAACATTCAGTACTTC

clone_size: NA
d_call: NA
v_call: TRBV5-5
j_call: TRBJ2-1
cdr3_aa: CASSSQRRGQTYNEQFF
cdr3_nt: TGTGCCAGCAGCTCCCAGAGGAGGGGTCAAACCTACAATGAGCAGTTCTTC

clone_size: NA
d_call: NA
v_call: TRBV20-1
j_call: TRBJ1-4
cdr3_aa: CSARGVEKLFF
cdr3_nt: TGCAGTGCTAGAGGAGTCGAAAAACTGTTTTTT

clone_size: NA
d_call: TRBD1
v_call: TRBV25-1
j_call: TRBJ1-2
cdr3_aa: CASSEYEAGGHGYTF
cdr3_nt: TGTGCCAGCAGTGAATATGAGGCAGGGGGCCATGGCTACACCTTC

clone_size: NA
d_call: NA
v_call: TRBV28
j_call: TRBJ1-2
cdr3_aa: CASGPGQFYGYTF
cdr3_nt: TGTGCCAGCGGACCCGGACAGTTCTATGGCTACACCTTC

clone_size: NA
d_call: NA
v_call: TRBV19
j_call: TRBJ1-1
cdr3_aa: CASSSPGEDTEAFF
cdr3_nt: TGTGCCAGTAGTAGCCCGGGGGAGGACACTGAAGCTTTCTTT

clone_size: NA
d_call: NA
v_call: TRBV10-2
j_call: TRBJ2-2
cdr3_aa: CASWRGGTGELFF
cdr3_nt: TGCGCCAGCTGGAGGGGAGGCACCGGGGAGCTGTTTTTT

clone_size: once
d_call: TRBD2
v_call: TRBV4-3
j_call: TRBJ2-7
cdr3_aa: CASSQFNGLAGHYEQYF
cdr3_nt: TGCGCCAGCAGCCAATTTAACGGACTAGCGGGTCACTACGAGCAGTACTTC

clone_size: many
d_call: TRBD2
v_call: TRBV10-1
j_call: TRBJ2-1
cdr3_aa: CASSESRLAGSYNEQFF
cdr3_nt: TGCGCCAGCAGTGAGTCGCGGCTAGCGGGCTCCTACAATGAGCAGTTCTTC